The 14 T cell receptor beta chains in this list originate from one sample, sequenced in a study of Tregs in tolerant kidney transplant recipients. Recipients received nonmyeloablative bone marrow transplants from related graft donors, with transient mixed chimerism. The data were produced by immunoSEQ multiplex PCR, yet TCRdb's version contains in-frame clones alone and is incomplete. The sample has around 50,000 clones; about 90% are singletons. Here the sequenced sample was CD8+ T cells from blood (PBMCs), taken 24 months after the transplant. These receptors were obtained from a human patient who received a combined kidney and bone marrow transplant. A share of the T cells may be of graft donor origin.

V and J are TRBV9 and TRBJ2-2, with D possibly being TRBD1 (5 bases). Germline loops: CDR1 SGDLS, CDR2 YYNGEE. Trimming pared 0 bases from V and 5 bases from J, leaving 8 bases between. The CDR3 extends over 14 amino acids. The CDR3 reads CASSVEGETGELFF. DNA for the CDR3: TGTGCCAGCAGCGTAGAAGGGGAAACCGGGGAGCTGTTTTTT. Full variable domain (remainder filled in from reference TRBV9 and TRBJ2-2): DSGVTQTPKHLITATGQRVTLRCSPRSGDLSVYWYQQSLDQGLQFLIQYYNGEERAKGNILERFSAQQFPDLHSELNLSSLELGDSALYFCASSVEGETGELFFGEGSRLTVL.

The J gene is TRBJ2-3, the V gene TRBV9; 8 nucleotides align to TRBD1. The CDR3 covers 15 residues. J gave up 2 bases and V 0 bases, and 2 bases lay outside the gene matches. Germline V gene data show CDR1 as SGDLS and CDR2 as YYNGEE. The CDR3 here is CASSVGQGNTDTQYF. The CDR3 bases are TGTGCCAGCAGCGTAGGACAGGGGAACACAGATACGCAGTATTTT. Supplemented by reference TRBV9 and TRBJ2-3, the full variable domain reads DSGVTQTPKHLITATGQRVTLRCSPRSGDLSVYWYQQSLDQGLQFLIQYYNGEERAKGNILERFSAQQFPDLHSELNLSSLELGDSALYFCASSVGQGNTDTQYFGPGTRLTVL.

This clone has a single count. This same CDR3 is encoded by further DNA sequences in the sample. The chain recombines TRBV11-2 with TRBJ1-6; TRBD1 might be the D (5 bases). Per the germline V gene, CDR1 is SGHAT and CDR2 is FQNNGV. Between the trimmed V and J ends, which lost 6 bases and 4 bases, there was a span of 19 bases. The CDR3 loop spans 17 amino acids. CDR3 nucleotides: TGTGCCAGCAGGCCGACCATAGGGGATACTTATAATTCACCCCTCCACTTT. Amino acids: CASRPTIGDTYNSPLHF.

The V gene is TRBV19, the J gene TRBJ2-7, with 9 nucleotides matching TRBD1. CDR1 is LNHDA, CDR2 SQIVND, per germline (reference sequence). V shed 5 bases and J 6 bases; nucleotides not matched to a gene: 11. CDR3 length: 15 residues. The CDR3 loop is CASSPGQGMTLEQYF. In DNA form, the CDR3 reads TGTGCCAGTAGTCCCGGACAGGGGATGACCCTCGAGCAGTACTTC.

The CDR3 DNA sequence: TGTGCCAGCACCCCGACAGATTACGATGGGGAGCAGTACTTC. This translates into CASTPTDYDGEQYF. The V gene is TRBV28, the J gene TRBJ2-7; a possible D gene is TRBD1 (5 bases). Germline V CDR1 and CDR2: MDHEN, SYDVKM. The CDR3 consists of 14 residues. Trimming removed 7 bases from V and 7 bases from J, with 20 bases in between.

This sequence joins TRBV19 and TRBJ1-1, with no clear D. This CDR3 has 13 amino acids. CDR1 is LNHDA, CDR2 SQIVND, per germline (reference sequence). V was trimmed by 2 bases and J by 8 bases, leaving 12 bases between them. DNA for the CDR3: TGTGCCAGTAGTATACACGAATCGGGGGAAGCTTTCTTT. Its protein product is CASSIHESGEAFF.

J is TRBJ2-7 and V is TRBV4-1; perhaps TRBD2 as D (5 bases). Germline V CDR1 and CDR2: MGHRA, YSYEKL. The V end was cut by 0 bases, the J end by 6 bases, with 12 bases between. The CDR3 loop spans 14 amino acids. As DNA, the CDR3 is TGCGCCAGCAGCCAAGATCAAATAGGACTCGAGCAGTACTTC. As protein: CASSQDQIGLEQYF.

The chain couples TRBV11-2 to TRBJ2-3; 12 bases match TRBD2. CDR1 and CDR2 from the germline V gene are SGHAT and FQNNGV. The ends lost 5 bases at V and 2 bases at J; junction bases unmatched: 5. The CDR3 sequence is 16 residues long. DNA for the CDR3: TGTGCCAGCAGCATGGGGACTAGCGGGCACACAGATACGCAGTATTTT. This codes for CASSMGTSGHTDTQYF.

The chain has TRBV28 and TRBJ2-1; 8 bases map to TRBD2. V shed 2 bases, J shed 7 bases, and the junction held 7 bases outside the gene matches. CDR1 and CDR2 (germline): MDHEN, SYDVKM. The CDR3 is 15 amino acids. Here the CDR3 DNA reads TGTGCCAGCAGTTTACGCGGGGGGCTTGGGAATGAGCAGTTCTTC. Protein sequence: CASSLRGGLGNEQFF.

The rearrangement joins TRBV9 to TRBJ1-5; tentative D call: TRBD1 (6 bases). Germline CDR1 is SGDLS and CDR2 is YYNGEE. This CDR3 is built from 18 residues. Trimming left V 2 bases short and J 5 bases short, with 23 bases between. CDR3 nucleotide sequence: TGTGCCAGCAGCGTCGGACCCGTTCGGGGGAGGGGGGATCAGCCCCAGCATTTT. Translating it yields CASSVGPVRGRGDQPQHF. Based on the CDR3 plus reference TRBV9 and TRBJ1-5, the full variable domain is DSGVTQTPKHLITATGQRVTLRCSPRSGDLSVYWYQQSLDQGLQFLIQYYNGEERAKGNILERFSAQQFPDLHSELNLSSLELGDSALYFCASSVGPVRGRGDQPQHFGDGTRLSIL.

This clone was counted a single time. The chain employs TRBV18 and TRBJ2-2; 8 positions agree with TRBD1. Trimming took 6 bases from V and 0 from J; bases not matched to a gene: 9. Germline values: CDR1 KGHSH, CDR2 LQKENI. The CDR3 has 17 residues. The CDR3 nucleotides are TGTGCCAGCTCCCCAGAATGGACAGGGCCGAACACCGGGGAGCTGTTTTTT. This encodes CASSPEWTGPNTGELFF.

The CDR3 spells CASSPGTGGDSYEQYF. CDR3 bases: TGTGCCAGCAGCCCGGGGACAGGGGGCGACTCCTACGAGCAGTACTTC. The rearrangement links TRBV11-1 to TRBJ2-7; 12 bases are a match to TRBD1. Trimming took 5 bases from V and 0 from J; bases not matched to a gene: 5. This CDR3 is built from 16 residues. Germline CDR1 and CDR2: SGHAT and FQDESV (reference sequence).

V gene TRBV5-6 combines with J gene TRBJ2-5; TRBD1 aligns across 9 bases. This CDR3 region has 16 residues. The V and J ends lost 0 bases and 4 bases, in that order; junction bases with no gene match: 7. From germline, CDR1 is SGHDT and CDR2 YYEEEE. CDR3 sequence: CASSLVGTGTRETQYF. The DNA for the CDR3 is TGTGCCAGCAGCTTGGTTGGGACAGGGACGCGAGAGACCCAGTACTTC.

The rearrangement uses TRBV7-9 and TRBJ2-7, with 11 bases matching TRBD2. The CDR3 is 18 residues long. Germline lookup yields CDR1 SEHNR and CDR2 FQNEAQ (reference sequence). With 5 bases clipped from V and 2 bases from J, the junction kept 14 bases outside the gene matches. CDR3 DNA sequence: TGTGCCAGCAGCGCCACTAGCGGGGGTCACTCAAGGGCCTACGAGCAGTACTTC. Translating it yields CASSATSGGHSRAYEQYF.